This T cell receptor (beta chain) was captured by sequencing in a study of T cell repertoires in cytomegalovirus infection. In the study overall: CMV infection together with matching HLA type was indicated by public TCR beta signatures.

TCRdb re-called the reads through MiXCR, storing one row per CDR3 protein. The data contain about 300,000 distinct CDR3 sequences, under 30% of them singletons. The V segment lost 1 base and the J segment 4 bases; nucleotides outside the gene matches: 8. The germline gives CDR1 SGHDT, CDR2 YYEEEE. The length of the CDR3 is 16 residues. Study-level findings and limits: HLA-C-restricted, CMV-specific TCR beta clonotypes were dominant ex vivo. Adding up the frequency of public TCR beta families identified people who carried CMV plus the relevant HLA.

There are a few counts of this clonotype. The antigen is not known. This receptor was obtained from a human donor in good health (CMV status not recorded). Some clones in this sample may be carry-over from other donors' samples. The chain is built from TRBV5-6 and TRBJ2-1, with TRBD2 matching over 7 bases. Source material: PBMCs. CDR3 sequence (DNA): TGTGCCAGCAGCTTGTGGCCGGGAGGTCCGTACAATGAGCAGTTCTTC. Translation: CASSLWPGGPYNEQFF.